This record covers a single TCR beta chain. The target antigen is unknown. TCRdb keeps only in-frame clones here, not all; method: immunoSEQ multiplex PCR. The sample carries 100,000 to 150,000 clones, 80% to 90% recorded once. This sample stems from a study of T cell responses to AZD1222 COVID-19 vaccine. This CDR3 has 15 residues. V lost 2 bases and J lost 7; bases outside the gene matches: 8. Germline CDR1 reads MNHEY; CDR2 reads SVGAGI. Study-level points and caveats: Mapped onto spike, vaccine-associated CD4 TCRs spanned it and were dominant at 160-218 and 743-854. Spike-specific TCR depth and breadth grew after two AZD1222 doses. A reported finding is that nearly half of spike-specific TCRs target unmutated variant regions.

The sequencing here drew on peripheral blood, taken on day 0 of AZD1222 vaccination. V is TRBV6-5 and J is TRBJ2-7; 10 nucleotides agree with TRBD1. The origin of this receptor is an adult in good health. The CDR3 DNA reads as TGTGCCAGCAGTTACAGCGGGACAGGGGCCAGTGAGCAGTACTTC. This gives the protein CASSYSGTGASEQYF.